These T cell receptor beta chains were read from a single sample in a study of T cell responses to AZD1222 COVID-19 vaccine. Sequencing was performed with immunoSEQ multiplex PCR; in TCRdb, only in-frame clones are kept and a portion is missing. The repertoire includes under 200,000 clones, around nine tenths of them detected once, and over 1.5% sits in the top ten. The sample was peripheral blood, taken on day 0 of AZD1222 vaccination. The receptors stem from an adult in good health. The conserved cysteine and the conserved F or W are not part of the CDR3 here. Each record gives: J gene, V gene, CDR3 protein.

TRBJ1-2 | TRBV11-2 | ASNNAAGGMLSYGYT
TRBJ1-6 | TRBV6-5 | ASSSTGADNSPLH
TRBJ1-1 | TRBV6-5 | ASSYGVSNTAAF
TRBJ2-3 | TRBV19 | ASSMVITDTQY
TRBJ1-5 | TRBV27 | ASTKTGASNQPQH
TRBJ2-3 | TRBV11-1 | ASSLRTVSTDTQY
TRBJ2-1 | TRBV9 | ASSVAGGGTGEEQF
TRBJ2-7 | TRBV18 | ASSRTSGSYEQY
TRBJ2-7 | TRBV9 | ARLGGAYEQY
TRBJ2-3 | TRBV2 | AIRTGDAQPLSTDTQY
TRBJ2-7 | TRBV7-2 | ASKGGGEQY
TRBJ1-2 | TRBV2 | ASSGGTSGTGFSYT
TRBJ2-6 | TRBV7-9 | ASSLDRAGANVLT
TRBJ1-1 | TRBV11-3 | ASSTGRLTEAF
TRBJ1-5 | TRBV2 | ASRGDGHSNQPQH
TRBJ2-1 | TRBV6-5 | ASSLTSLREQF
TRBJ2-1 | TRBV7-3 | ASSSGTLPYNEQF
TRBJ1-2 | TRBV19 | ASSKAHTDDTYGYT
TRBJ2-4 | TRBV7-2 | ASSGRAGLADLKNIQY
TRBJ1-5 | TRBV5-5 | ASSPGQSSNQPQH
TRBJ1-5 | TRBV4-1 | ASSPTGGDYPQH
TRBJ1-1 | TRBV9 | ASSVVMRSEAF
TRBJ2-1 | TRBV11-3 | ASSDRSSYNEQF
TRBJ1-4 | TRBV7-9 | ASSLTGTGTTNEKLF
TRBJ1-3 | TRBV5-6 | ASSFRTISGNTIY
TRBJ2-7 | TRBV6-6 | ASSARLGEQY
TRBJ1-1 | TRBV7-2 | ASSYRRGWTEAF
TRBJ1-2 | TRBV19 | ASSGPTGSVGYT
TRBJ1-4 | TRBV19 | ASSTGSTTNEKLF
TRBJ2-1 | TRBV5-4 | ASSPGRAGEQF
TRBJ2-1 | TRBV30 | AWSGLAGGEQF
TRBJ1-1 | TRBV6-5 | ASSYTGQANTEAF
TRBJ1-1 | TRBV30 | AWSVRGTALPRTEAF
TRBJ2-1 | TRBV11-2 | ASSPGLAAYNEQF
TRBJ2-5 | TRBV30 | AWSPRVGETQY
TRBJ1-1 | TRBV18 | ASSPQGGTEAF
TRBJ2-7 | TRBV4-1 | ASSQGNRGYEQY
TRBJ2-3 | TRBV18 | ASSAGVGTDTQY
TRBJ1-6 | TRBV5-8 | ASSFNNSPLH
TRBJ2-5 | TRBV6-6 | ASSYSPVAVQETQY
TRBJ2-7 | TRBV7-9 | ASSLGGTLYEQY
TRBJ1-1 | TRBV27 | ASSLYGSRGTEAF
TRBJ1-1 | TRBV14 | ASSQEFGENTEAF
TRBJ1-5 | TRBV5-1 | ASSSGTGSNQPQH
TRBJ2-3 | TRBV6-2/TRBV6-3 | ASSYHRRGSTDTQY
TRBJ2-1 | TRBV7-8 | ASSYGTSGSGNEQF
TRBJ2-6 | TRBV2 | ASRRLETNSGANVLT
TRBJ1-5 | TRBV6-5 | ASITDRNQPQH
TRBJ1-2 | TRBV2 | ASRGQGLANYGYT
TRBJ1-3 | TRBV7-3 | ASSLGAHYYSGNTIY
TRBJ1-1 | TRBV11-2 | ASSLVLGAPEDTEAF
TRBJ1-2 | TRBV6-2/TRBV6-3 | ASSYPTYRAIYGYT
TRBJ1-6 | TRBV5-1 | ASSRQGQSNSPLH
TRBJ1-5 | TRBV6-2/TRBV6-3 | ASSYPLGAVGQPQH
TRBJ2-1 | TRBV19 | ASSMLISPKQF
TRBJ1-1 | TRBV19 | ASSILDSRAF
TRBJ1-1 | TRBV11-2 | ASSPGFSNTEAF
TRBJ2-1 | TRBV7-3 | ASSSAGGNEQF
TRBJ2-1 | TRBV5-8 | ASSSKLHGTGDRNEQF
TRBJ2-3 | TRBV5-4 | ASSTDMGTSLD